This T cell receptor beta chain was documented in a study of T-cell memory formation after mild COVID-19. For the study at large: Across donors, TCR clusters were largely donor specific.

Constant-segment primers were used for 5'RACE, and the resulting TCR alpha and TCR beta cDNA libraries carried sample barcodes and UMIs. TCRdb fed the 5' RACE reads into MiXCR, producing one record per CDR3 protein. The repertoire holds about 130,000 distinct CDR3 sequences, with approximately 5.9% as singletons. This CDR3 is 15 amino acids long. Germline lookup yields CDR1 KGHDR and CDR2 SFDVKD. V dropped 3 bases and J dropped 1 base, with 10 bases sitting between them. Input material: PBMCs or a T cell subset sorted from them (not recorded which). This sequence originates from an adult woman who had mild COVID-19 (a few samples of this study predate the infection). Cell type and time point are not known. The rearrangement links TRBV24-1 to TRBJ2-3; no definite D call. The CDR3 is CATSDGLAGTDTQYF. The DNA of the CDR3 is TGTGCCACCAGTGATGGCCTGGCAGGCACAGATACGCAGTATTTT.